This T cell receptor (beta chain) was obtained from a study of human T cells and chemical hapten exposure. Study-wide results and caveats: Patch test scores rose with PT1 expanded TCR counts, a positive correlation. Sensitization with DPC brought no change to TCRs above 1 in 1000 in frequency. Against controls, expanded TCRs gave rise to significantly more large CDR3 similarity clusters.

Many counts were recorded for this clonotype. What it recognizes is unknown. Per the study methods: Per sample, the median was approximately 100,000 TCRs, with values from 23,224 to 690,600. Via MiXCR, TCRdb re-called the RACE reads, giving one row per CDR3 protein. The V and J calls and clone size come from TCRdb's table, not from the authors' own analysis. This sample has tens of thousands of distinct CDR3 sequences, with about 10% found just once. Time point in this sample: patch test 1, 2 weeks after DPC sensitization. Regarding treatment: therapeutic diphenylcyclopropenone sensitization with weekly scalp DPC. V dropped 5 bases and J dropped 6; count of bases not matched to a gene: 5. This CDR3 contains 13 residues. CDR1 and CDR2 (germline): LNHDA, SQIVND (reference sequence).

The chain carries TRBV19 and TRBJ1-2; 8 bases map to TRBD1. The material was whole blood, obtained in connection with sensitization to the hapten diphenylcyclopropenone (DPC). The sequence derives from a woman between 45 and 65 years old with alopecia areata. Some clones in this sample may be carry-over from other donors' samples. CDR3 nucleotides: TGTGCCAGTAGTTCCTCGGACAGGGATGGCTACACCTTC. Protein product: CASSSSDRDGYTF.